The present TCR beta chain was sequenced within a study of blood T cell repertoires in COVID-19 (dated by TCRdb to between 2020 and 2021). In the study overall: The collaborator samples originated in the United States, Italy and Spain and spanned the acute and convalescent phases of COVID-19. The material from the prospective study consisted of cDNA or gDNA derived from T cells, B-cell-depleted T cells, or PBMCs. The repertoires were released in a freely available public database meant as a resource for research on the immune response to SARS-CoV-2. The sample metadata nearly always contained a de-identified subject ID, COVID-19 status, age in years and sex. Deeply sampled blood TCRbeta repertoires from subjects exposed to, actively infected with, or recovered from COVID-19 were included in the dataset. Where available, HLA class I and class II types were obtained from metadata supplied by the sample provider rather than from assay-based typing. The samples were drawn from two sources: the first 160 participants of the ongoing ImmuneRACE study, and 950 to 1,500 subjects contributed by 6 global collaborators.

Collaborating institutions collected whole blood in K2EDTA tubes following their own protocols. Collaborator samples were shipped for TCRbeta analysis as frozen whole blood, isolated PBMCs, or DNA extracted from either sample type. About this clone itself: Its recognized antigen is unknown. The record has no base qualities; no much larger clone is one base away.

From the germline V gene, CDR1 is SGDLS and CDR2 is YYNGEE. The CDR3 measures 11 amino acids from cysteine to phenylalanine. CDR3 DNA is the only sequence kept; it has 33 bases, read in frame from the first base. Between the V and J ends, shortened by 6 bases and 5 bases respectively, the junction contains 9 bases. TCRbeta CDR3 regions were amplified from genomic DNA using the immunoSEQ Assay, a bias-controlled multiplex PCR. Concerning the study's data processing: The number of nucleated cells in each sample was estimated from the amplification of reference gene primers within the assay. Sequence reads were collapsed and filtered to measure the absolute abundance of every unique TCRbeta CDR3 rearrangement. Productive Simpson clonality was computed per sample as the square root of Simpson's diversity index over productive rearrangements. Here the immuneACCESS table is served through TCRdb, limited to in-frame sequences with V and J called. Missing clones are a known gap in these copies; in checked studies unresolved V genes cover under half, and the rest lacks a known reason. The DNA was the basis for D and trimming; V, J and clone size are from that table. This sample holds more than 150,000 clones; about nine tenths were observed only once. Of the sample, 6.7% is held by the ten largest clones.

What the authors observed across the whole study: The amount of clinical and demographic metadata varied by source and participant and was provided uncurated.

Sequencing used peripheral blood. Recombination connected TRBV9 to TRBJ2-7; TRBD2 is possibly the D segment (6 matching bases). The origin of this receptor is a man aged 35-49 years with acute or convalescent COVID-19. The CDR3 amino acid sequence is: CASNGGNEQYF. The sequenced DNA: TGTGCCAGCAACGGAGGGAACGAGCAGTACTTC.